Below, 6 T cell receptor beta chains from the same sample are listed, as sequenced in a study of blood T cell repertoires in COVID-19. TCRdb keeps only in-frame clones here, not all; method: immunoSEQ multiplex PCR. The data show about 110,000 clones, with 82% seen just once and 16% held by the top ten. Sequenced material: peripheral blood. The receptors here all came from a woman between 55 and 75 years old with acute or convalescent COVID-19.

V is TRBV6-5 and J is TRBJ2-1; TRBD1 might be the D (5 bases). CDR1 and CDR2 from the germline V gene are MNHEY and SVGAGI. V was clipped by 6 bases and J by 6 bases, with 18 bases between them. The CDR3 is 15 residues long. Here the CDR3 reads CASSRFTPQGNEQFF. The CDR3 coding sequence is TGTGCCAGCAGCCGGTTTACTCCCCAGGGCAATGAGCAGTTCTTC.

The rearrangement links TRBV7-9 to TRBJ1-3, with TRBD1 as a possible D gene (5 bases). Per the germline V gene, CDR1 is SEHNR and CDR2 is FQNEAQ (reference sequence). There are 17 residues in the CDR3. Deletions cut 5 bases from V and 0 bases from J, with 17 bases between. CDR3 sequence reads: CASSTTSRTLSGNTIYF. Here the CDR3 DNA reads TGTGCCAGCAGCACGACCAGCAGGACACTCTCTGGAAACACCATATATTTT.

The chain is built from TRBV4-3 and TRBJ1-4; D may be TRBD1 (5 bases). Germline V gene sequence: CDR1 LGHNA, CDR2 YSLEER. The CDR3 contains 16 residues. The V end lost 0 bases, the J end lost 6 bases, and 14 bases lay between the germline ends. The CDR3 spells CASSQDLSGFDEKLFF. CDR3 sequence (DNA): TGCGCCAGCAGCCAAGATCTATCAGGGTTCGATGAAAAACTGTTTTTT.

The gene calls are TRBV7-3 and TRBJ2-1, with 7 bases identical to TRBD2. Trimming cost V 7 bases and J 10 bases; bases outside gene matches: 7. The CDR3 is made up of 12 amino acids. Germline lookup yields CDR1 SGHTA and CDR2 FQGTGA. CDR3 nucleotide sequence: TGTGCCAGCAACCATGGGGAGGGCGAGCAGTTCTTC. It translates to CASNHGEGEQFF.

The chain recombines TRBV25-1 with TRBJ2-7, with 8 bases identical to TRBD1. Per the germline V gene, CDR1 is MGHDK and CDR2 is SYGVNS. The length of the CDR3 is 13 residues. V lost 6 bases, J lost 3 bases, and 4 bases stayed unmatched. The CDR3 bases are TGTGCCAGCAGAGGACAGGGTCGCTACGAGCAGTACTTC. Translated, it gives CASRGQGRYEQYF.

The J gene is TRBJ2-7, the V gene TRBV7-2; maybe TRBD2 (5 bases). The CDR3 runs to 13 residues. V was shortened by 1 base and J by 4 bases, with 8 bases between the two germline ends. CDR1 is SGHTA and CDR2 is FQGNSA in the germline V gene. CDR3 in amino acids: CASSLDRGYEQYF. CDR3 sequence (DNA): TGTGCCAGCAGCTTAGATCGCGGGTACGAGCAGTACTTC.